Included here is one TCR beta chain sequence, with context. Other DNA sequences in the sample encode the same CDR3. The data derive from a study of blood T cell repertoires in COVID-19. At the level of the study: Collection of acute and convalescent COVID-19 samples took place in the United States, Italy and Spain. PBMCs, B-cell-depleted T cells, or T cells were the source of the cDNA or gDNA that made up the material.

The CDR3 covers 15 residues. Deletions cut 0 bases from V and 4 bases from J, with 13 bases between. Germline V gene lookup returns CDR1 SGDLS and CDR2 YYNGEE. In the original workflow: Amplified reference gene primers provided the basis for estimating nucleated cell counts. Clones were read by immunoSEQ multiplex PCR, and TCRdb kept only the in-frame ones, dropping some. V, J and clone size reflect that table, while D and trimming were determined from the DNA. The repertoire holds 180,000 or so clones, with roughly 78% as singletons. The gene calls are TRBV9 and TRBJ2-5; D might be TRBD2 (7 bases). Sequenced: peripheral blood. The receptor comes from an elderly woman with active or convalescent COVID-19. CDR3 protein: CASSVAGGGGETQYF. For the CDR3, the DNA is TGTGCCAGCAGCGTAGCCGGGGGAGGGGGAGAGACCCAGTACTTC.